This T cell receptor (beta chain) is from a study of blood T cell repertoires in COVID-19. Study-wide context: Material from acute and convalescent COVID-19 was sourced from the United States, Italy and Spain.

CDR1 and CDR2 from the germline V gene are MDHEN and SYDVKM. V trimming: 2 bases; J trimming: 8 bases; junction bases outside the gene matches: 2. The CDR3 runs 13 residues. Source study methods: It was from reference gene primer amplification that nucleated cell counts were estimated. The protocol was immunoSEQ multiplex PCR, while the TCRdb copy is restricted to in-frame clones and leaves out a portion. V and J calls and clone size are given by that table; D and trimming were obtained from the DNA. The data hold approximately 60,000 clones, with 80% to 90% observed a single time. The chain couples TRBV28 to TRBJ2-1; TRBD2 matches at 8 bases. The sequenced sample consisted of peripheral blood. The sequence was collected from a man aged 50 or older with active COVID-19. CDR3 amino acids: CASSLAGGDEQFF. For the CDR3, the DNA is TGTGCCAGCAGTTTAGCGGGGGGCGATGAGCAGTTCTTC.